Listed here are 29 T cell receptor beta chains from one sample, sequenced in a study of OX40 agonist ivuxolimab in advanced cancers. The assay was immunoSEQ multiplex PCR, and TCRdb's table has in-frame clones only and misses some. The sample carries 75,000 to 80,000 clones, around 85% recorded once. Source: CD4+ or CD8+ T cells sorted from blood, taken in a trial of the OX40 agonist ivuxolimab. The receptor set was obtained from an adult with an advanced solid tumor such as melanoma, head and neck, liver or kidney cancer.

The chain joins TRBV29-1 to TRBJ2-7; perhaps TRBD1 as D (6 bases). The CDR3 has 16 amino acids. Germline CDR1 and CDR2: SQVTM and ANQGSEA. Between the trimmed V and J ends, which lost 6 bases and 0 bases, there was a span of 21 bases. CDR3 nucleotides: TGCAGCGTAGGTACATACCGGGACATCCTCTCCTACGAGCAGTACTTC. This codes for CSVGTYRDILSYEQYF.

J is TRBJ1-5 and V is TRBV19, with a possible D match to TRBD1 (6 bases). V was trimmed by 10 bases and J by 4 bases, leaving 17 bases between them. The CDR3 extends over 14 amino acids. Germline lookup yields CDR1 LNHDA and CDR2 SQIVND (reference sequence). The CDR3 coding sequence is TGTGCCACCCTCTCACAGGGAACGAATCAGCCCCAGCATTTT. As protein: CATLSQGTNQPQHF.

V usage is TRBV4-1 and J usage is TRBJ2-5; 8 bases are a match to TRBD2. Germline CDR1 and CDR2: MGHRA and YSYEKL. This CDR3 is built from 16 residues. Trimming at V came to 0 bases and at J to 7 bases, leaving 10 bases not matched to a gene. CDR3 nucleotides: TGCGCCAGCAGCCAAGATGCAGCGGGGGCTGGGGGGACCCAGTACTTC. Translated, it gives CASSQDAAGAGGTQYF.

The V gene is TRBV6-5, the J gene TRBJ2-7; D is unresolved. Germline lookup yields CDR1 MNHEY and CDR2 SVGAGI. Trimming took 3 bases from V and 4 from J, leaving 16 bases between them. CDR3 size: 15 residues. The CDR3 coding sequence is TGTGCCAGCAGTTATCAAAACAGCCGGCGGTACGAGCAGTACTTC. This encodes CASSYQNSRRYEQYF.

The rearrangement joins TRBV7-9 to TRBJ1-1; a possible D gene is TRBD1 (5 bases). The CDR3 contains 13 residues. Germline V lookup: CDR1 SEHNR, CDR2 FQNEAQ (reference sequence). Trimming shortened V by 3 bases and J by 4 bases, and 9 bases separated the two germline ends. In DNA, the CDR3 is TGTGCCAGCAGCTTCACGGGGGTCACTGAAGCTTTCTTT. The encoded protein is CASSFTGVTEAFF.

The V and J genes are TRBV7-8 and TRBJ2-3; D gene ambiguous. With 5 bases removed from V and 2 bases from J, the gap between germline ends came to 8 bases. The germline CDR1 and CDR2 sequences are SGHVS and FQNEAQ. The CDR3 is made up of 13 amino acids. The CDR3 loop is CASSLKTTDTQYF. Here the CDR3 DNA reads TGTGCCAGCAGCCTGAAGACCACAGATACGCAGTATTTT. Complete variable domain (other parts from reference TRBV7-8 and TRBJ2-3): GAGVSQSPRYKVAKRGQDVALRCDPISGHVSLFWYQQALGQGPEFLTYFQNEAQLDKSGLPSDRFFAERPEGSVSTLKIQRTQQEDSAVYLCASSLKTTDTQYFGPGTRLTVL.

This clone was seen just once. The rearrangement links TRBV7-3 to TRBJ2-3; D ambiguous. Looked up from germline, CDR1 is SGHTA and CDR2 is FQGTGA. Trimming pared 5 bases from V and 6 bases from J, leaving 15 bases between. The CDR3 totals 14 residues. CDR3 protein: CASSPDPESDTQYF. In DNA, the CDR3 is TGTGCCAGCAGCCCTGACCCGGAATCGGATACGCAGTATTTT.

The chain has TRBV27 and TRBJ1-2; D gene ambiguous. Germline CDR1 MNHEY, CDR2 SMNVEV (reference sequence). Trimming removed 0 bases from V and 4 bases from J, with 9 bases in between. This CDR3 has 14 residues. In DNA, the CDR3 is TGTGCCAGCAGTTTATCGTACGAAGGCTATGGCTACACCTTC. It yields the protein CASSLSYEGYGYTF.

This chain links TRBV29-1 with TRBJ1-1; D gene ambiguous. Germline values: CDR1 SQVTM, CDR2 ANQGSEA. This CDR3 contains 11 residues. Trimming took 6 bases from V and 7 from J, leaving 12 bases between them. The CDR3 spells CSVRTGFEAFF. The CDR3 DNA reads TGCAGCGTAAGGACGGGGTTTGAAGCTTTCTTT.

V and J are TRBV11-3 and TRBJ2-7; no firm D call. The CDR3 loop spans 15 amino acids. Germline-derived CDR1 and CDR2 are SGHNT and YENEEA. The V and J ends lost 2 bases and 0 bases respectively, with 11 bases between them. CDR3 sequence (DNA): TGTGCCAGCAGCTTACATCCGAGGCACTCCTACGAGCAGTACTTC. It yields the protein CASSLHPRHSYEQYF.

The chain has TRBV10-3 and TRBJ1-2; D remains ambiguous. Germline lookup yields CDR1 ENHRY and CDR2 SYGVKD. The germline V and J ends were trimmed by 2 bases and 3 bases, with 13 bases remaining between them. The CDR3 covers 15 residues. The CDR3: CAISEPVRGDYGYTF. CDR3 coding DNA: TGTGCCATCAGTGAGCCCGTACGCGGGGACTATGGCTACACCTTC.

This rearrangement joins TRBV5-1 to TRBJ2-2; no firm D call. The CDR3 contains 16 residues. V was shortened by 0 bases and J by 2 bases, with 11 bases between the two germline ends. Germline CDR1 SGHRS, CDR2 YFSETQ. The CDR3 protein is CASSLEQLPNTGELFF. The CDR3, as DNA: TGCGCCAGCAGCTTGGAGCAGCTCCCAAACACCGGGGAGCTGTTTTTT.

The genes are TRBV2 and TRBJ1-2, with unresolved D. CDR1 and CDR2 (germline): SNHLY, FYNNEI. This CDR3 is 17 amino acids long. V shed 9 bases and J shed 0 bases, with 23 bases lying between them. The CDR3 coding sequence is TGTGCCAGGATACCTCGGGGTACCGTCCTAGCTAACTATGGCTACACCTTC. It codes for CARIPRGTVLANYGYTF.

This CDR3 is CASSRHLLTQGPEQYF. DNA of the CDR3: TGTGCCAGCAGCAGACACCTTCTAACCCAAGGCCCCGAGCAGTACTTC. V gene TRBV11-2 combines with J gene TRBJ2-7; unclear D gene. Per germline, CDR1 SGHAT and CDR2 FQNNGV. V lost 5 bases to trimming and J lost 6 bases, with 23 bases between them. The CDR3 contains 16 residues.

The gene calls are TRBV5-4 and TRBJ2-7, with D unclear. The CDR3 has 12 amino acids. Germline CDR1 is SGHNT and CDR2 is YYREEE (reference sequence). V was shortened by 4 bases and J by 3 bases, with 8 bases between the two germline ends. The CDR3 is CASSHRDYEQYF. For the CDR3, the DNA is TGTGCCAGCAGCCACAGAGACTACGAGCAGTACTTC.

The rearrangement uses TRBV19 and TRBJ1-1; no firm D call. The length of the CDR3 is 15 residues. The germline V gene encodes CDR1 LNHDA and CDR2 SQIVND (reference sequence). With 7 bases removed from V and 0 bases from J, the gap between germline ends came to 15 bases. This CDR3 is CASTLDLDLNTEAFF. The CDR3 coding sequence is TGTGCCAGTACCCTGGACCTAGACCTGAACACTGAAGCTTTCTTT. Together with reference TRBV19 and TRBJ1-1, the CDR3 gives the full variable domain: DGGITQSPKYLFRKEGQNVTLSCEQNLNHDAMYWYRQDPGQGLRLIYYSQIVNDFQKGDIAEGYSVSREKKESFPLTVTSAQKNPTAFYLCASTLDLDLNTEAFFGQGTRLTVV.

The CDR3 region has the DNA TGTGCCAGCACCGGACGGGCCCAAGAGACCCAGTACTTC. It codes for CASTGRAQETQYF. This chain uses TRBV11-2 with TRBJ2-5; no definite D call. V lost 7 bases to trimming and J lost 1 base, with 10 bases between them. There are 13 residues in the CDR3. Germline-derived CDR1 and CDR2 are SGHAT and FQNNGV.

V is TRBV11-3 and J is TRBJ2-7; the match to TRBD1 covers 8 bases. This CDR3 has 16 amino acids. Per germline, CDR1 SGHNT and CDR2 YENEEA. The V and J ends lost 5 bases and 3 bases, in that order; junction bases with no gene match: 12. The CDR3 DNA is TGTGCCAGCAGCCCCAGGCCGGGACAGGCTGGCTACGAGCAGTACTTC. Its protein product is CASSPRPGQAGYEQYF.

The chain carries TRBV19 and TRBJ2-1; 8 bases are shared with TRBD2. Losses at the gene ends were 8 bases for V and 4 bases for J; bases not matched to a gene: 1. CDR3 size: 12 residues. Germline CDR1 reads LNHDA; CDR2 reads SQIVND (reference sequence). The CDR3 is CASREGYNEQFF. CDR3 in DNA: TGTGCCAGTCGGGAGGGTTACAATGAGCAGTTCTTC.

The CDR3 DNA reads TGTGCCAGCAGCCCCAGGACAGGCGACCAAGAGACCCAGTACTTC. Amino acids: CASSPRTGDQETQYF. The rearrangement joins TRBV11-1 to TRBJ2-5; 7 bases align to TRBD1. CDR3 length equals 15 residues. CDR1 and CDR2 from the germline V gene are SGHAT and FQDESV (reference sequence). The trim removed 5 bases at V and 0 bases at J, leaving 6 bases unmatched.

The chain joins TRBV5-6 to TRBJ1-2, with D maybe TRBD1 (5 bases). The CDR3 runs 13 residues. Germline loops: CDR1 SGHDT, CDR2 YYEEEE. Trimming took 4 bases from V and 6 from J, leaving 13 bases between them. CDR3 protein: CASSRSGQHGYTF. The CDR3 bases are TGTGCCAGCAGCCGCTCGGGGCAGCATGGCTACACCTTC.

The rearrangement uses TRBV10-2 and TRBJ2-5; perhaps TRBD2 as D (6 bases). Germline V lookup: CDR1 WSHSY, CDR2 SAAADI. The V and J ends lost 6 bases and 4 bases respectively, with 21 bases between them. This CDR3 has 16 residues. The CDR3 loop reads CASRSSGRTRVETQYF. The CDR3 region has the DNA TGCGCCAGCAGGAGCTCAGGGAGGACCCGAGTAGAGACCCAGTACTTC.

By its share, this clone is medium-sized. The chain employs TRBV27 and TRBJ2-2; D is uncertain. The length of the CDR3 is 15 residues. Trimming shortened V by 6 bases and J by 2 bases, and 13 bases separated the two germline ends. Germline loops: CDR1 MNHEY, CDR2 SMNVEV (reference sequence). CDR3 DNA: TGTGCCAGCAGACCCCCAGCAGCCAACACCGGGGAGCTGTTTTTT. Encoded protein: CASRPPAANTGELFF.

Only a few counts were recorded for this clone. The chain uses TRBV2 and TRBJ2-5; weak D call: TRBD2 (6 bases). V lost 7 bases to trimming and J lost 5 bases, with 14 bases between them. CDR1 and CDR2 from the germline V gene are SNHLY and FYNNEI. The CDR3 is made up of 13 amino acids. The CDR3: CASTGTGGETQYF. In DNA, the CDR3 is TGTGCCAGCACCGGAACCGGAGGGGAGACCCAGTACTTC.

The chain couples TRBV7-9 to TRBJ2-7; D assignment may be TRBD1 or TRBD2 (5 bases each). The CDR3 has 14 residues. Germline V lookup: CDR1 SEHNR, CDR2 FQNEAQ (reference sequence). V lost 0 bases, J lost 3 bases, and 9 bases lay in between. The CDR3 sequence is CASSLAGVDYEQYF. CDR3 coding DNA: TGTGCCAGCAGCTTAGCGGGGGTTGACTACGAGCAGTACTTC.

The chain employs TRBV2 and TRBJ2-1, with 11 bases that match TRBD2. J lost 8 bases, V lost 6 bases, and 12 bases had no gene match. This CDR3 is 16 amino acids long. CDR1 is SNHLY, CDR2 FYNNEI, per germline. This CDR3 is CASSVPSGRQSDEQFF. The CDR3 DNA follows: TGTGCCAGCAGCGTCCCTAGCGGGAGGCAAAGCGATGAGCAGTTCTTC.

V gene TRBV14 combines with J gene TRBJ1-2; 9 nucleotides align to TRBD1. V was pared by 2 bases and J by 4 bases, with 5 bases of the junction left unmatched. From germline, CDR1 is SGHDN and CDR2 FVKESK. The CDR3 length is 15 residues. CDR3 protein: CASSQLPGQGYGYTF. Here the CDR3 DNA reads TGTGCCAGCAGCCAACTCCCGGGACAGGGCTATGGCTACACCTTC.

This clone has only a few counts. The V gene is TRBV20-1, the J gene TRBJ2-7, with D possibly matching TRBD2 (5 bases). Trimming stripped 3 bases from V and 7 bases from J, with 10 bases between. The CDR3 spans 11 residues. Germline loops: CDR1 DFQATT, CDR2 SNEGSKA (reference sequence). For the CDR3, the DNA is TGCAGTGCTAGTAGCCCGGGGGAGCAGTACTTC. This translates into CSASSPGEQYF.

This clone was picked up a small number of times. The chain employs TRBV6-1 and TRBJ1-5; D not certain. Germline CDR1 and CDR2: MNHNS and SASEGT. The CDR3 length is 15 residues. V gave up 1 base and J gave up 0 bases, with 7 bases separating them. The CDR3 coding sequence is TGTGCCAGCAGTGAAGTAGGGATTAGCAATCAGCCCCAGCATTTT. Encoded protein: CASSEVGISNQPQHF.